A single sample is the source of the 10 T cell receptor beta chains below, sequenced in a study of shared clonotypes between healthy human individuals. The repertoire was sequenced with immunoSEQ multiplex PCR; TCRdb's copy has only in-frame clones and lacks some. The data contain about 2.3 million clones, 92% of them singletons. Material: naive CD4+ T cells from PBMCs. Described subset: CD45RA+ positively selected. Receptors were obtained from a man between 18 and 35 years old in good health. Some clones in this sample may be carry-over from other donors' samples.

DNA for the CDR3: TGTGCCAGTCGGAAGGGCGGCACCGCCCAATACAATGAGCAGTTCTTC. It yields the protein CASRKGGTAQYNEQFF. The chain combines TRBV11-2 with TRBJ2-1; D call uncertain. The V gene's germline CDR1 is SGHAT and CDR2 FQNNGV. V dropped 9 bases and J dropped 4 bases, with 22 bases sitting between them. CDR3 length: 16 amino acids.

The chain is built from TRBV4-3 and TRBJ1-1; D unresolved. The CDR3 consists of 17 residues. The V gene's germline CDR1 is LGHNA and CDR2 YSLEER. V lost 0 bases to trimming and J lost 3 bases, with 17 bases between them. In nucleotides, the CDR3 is TGCGCCAGCAGCCAAGATCGTTTCATGACGGGAGACACTGAAGCTTTCTTT. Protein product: CASSQDRFMTGDTEAFF.

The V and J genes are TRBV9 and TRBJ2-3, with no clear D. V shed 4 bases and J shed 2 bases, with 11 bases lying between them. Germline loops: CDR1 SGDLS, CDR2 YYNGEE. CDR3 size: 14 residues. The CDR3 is CASSSRLHTDTQYF. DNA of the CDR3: TGTGCCAGCAGCTCGCGACTGCACACAGATACGCAGTATTTT.

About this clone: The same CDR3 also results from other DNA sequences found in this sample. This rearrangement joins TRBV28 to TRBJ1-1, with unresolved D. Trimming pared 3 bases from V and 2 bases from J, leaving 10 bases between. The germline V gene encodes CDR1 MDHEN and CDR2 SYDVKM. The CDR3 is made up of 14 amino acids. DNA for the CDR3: TGTGCCAGCAGTTTGGGGAGCCGAAACACTGAAGCTTTCTTT. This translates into CASSLGSRNTEAFF.

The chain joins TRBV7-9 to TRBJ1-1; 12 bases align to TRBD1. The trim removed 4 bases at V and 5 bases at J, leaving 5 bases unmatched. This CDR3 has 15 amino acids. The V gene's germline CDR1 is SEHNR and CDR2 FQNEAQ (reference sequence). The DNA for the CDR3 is TGTGCCAGCAGCTGGGACAGGGGGCTGGGGACTGAAGCTTTCTTT. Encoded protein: CASSWDRGLGTEAFF.

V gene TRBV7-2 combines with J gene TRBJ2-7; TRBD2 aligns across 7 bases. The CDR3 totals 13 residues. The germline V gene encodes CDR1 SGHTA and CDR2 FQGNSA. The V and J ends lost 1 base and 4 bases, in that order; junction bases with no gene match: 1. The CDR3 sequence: CASSLEAGYEQYF. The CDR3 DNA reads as TGTGCCAGCAGCTTAGAAGCGGGGTACGAGCAGTACTTC. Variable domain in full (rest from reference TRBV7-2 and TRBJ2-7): GAGVSQSPSNKVTEKGKDVELRCDPISGHTALYWYRQSLGQGLEFLIYFQGNSAPDKSGLPSDRFSAERTGGSVSTLTIQRTQQEDSAVYLCASSLEAGYEQYFGPGTRLTVT.

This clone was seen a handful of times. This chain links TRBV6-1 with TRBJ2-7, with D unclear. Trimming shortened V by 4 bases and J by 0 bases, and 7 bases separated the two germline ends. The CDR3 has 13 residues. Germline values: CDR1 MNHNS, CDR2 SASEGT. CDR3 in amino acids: CASSVYSSYEQYF. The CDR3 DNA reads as TGTGCCAGCAGTGTATACAGCTCCTACGAGCAGTACTTC.

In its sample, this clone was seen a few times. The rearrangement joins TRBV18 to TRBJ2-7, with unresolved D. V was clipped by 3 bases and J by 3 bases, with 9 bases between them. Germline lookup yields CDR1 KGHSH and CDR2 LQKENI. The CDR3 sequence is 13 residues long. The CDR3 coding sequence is TGTGCCAGCTCACCGGCTCCGTACTACGAGCAGTACTTC. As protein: CASSPAPYYEQYF.

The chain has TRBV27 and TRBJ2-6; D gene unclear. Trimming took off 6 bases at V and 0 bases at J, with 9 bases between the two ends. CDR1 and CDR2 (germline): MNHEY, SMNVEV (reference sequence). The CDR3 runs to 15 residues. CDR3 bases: TGTGCCAGCAGCGCCTCCGCCTCTGGGGCCAACGTCCTGACTTTC. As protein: CASSASASGANVLTF.

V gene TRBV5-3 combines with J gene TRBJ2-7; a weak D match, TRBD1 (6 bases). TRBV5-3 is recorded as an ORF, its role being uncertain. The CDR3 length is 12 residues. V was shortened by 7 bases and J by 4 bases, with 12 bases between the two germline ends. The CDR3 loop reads CARGVRGYEQYF. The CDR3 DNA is TGTGCCAGAGGTGTCAGGGGTTACGAGCAGTACTTC.